The 16 T cell receptor beta chains below all came from one sample that was sequenced in a study of cytomegalovirus exposure and HLA in healthy donors. The PCR ran on 60 Vbeta and 13 Jbeta primers. The method was immunoSEQ multiplex PCR; TCRdb's version includes in-frame clones alone and lacks a portion of them. This sample contains some 140,000 clones. The sequenced sample was PBMCs. Receptors originate from a middle-aged woman in good health and CMV-seronegative.

The rearrangement uses TRBV4-1 and TRBJ2-2; TRBD1 is a possible D gene (7 bases). Germline loops: CDR1 MGHRA, CDR2 YSYEKL. Trimming cost V 1 base and J 3 bases, with 18 bases left between them. The CDR3 consists of 18 residues. CDR3 coding DNA: TGCGCCAGCAGCCAAGGAAGGTTGGGCAGGGGGGACACCGGGGAGCTGTTTTTT. This codes for CASSQGRLGRGDTGELFF.

The CDR3 DNA reads as TGTGCCAGCAGTCTGAACACAGGGGGAAAGACCCAGTACTTC. Its translation: CASSLNTGGKTQYF. The gene calls are TRBV6-5 and TRBJ2-5; TRBD1 matches 8 bases. Germline V gene data show CDR1 as MNHEY and CDR2 as SVGAGI. The V gene end was trimmed by 5 bases and the J gene end by 6 bases; junction bases not matched to a gene: 8. This CDR3 has 14 residues.

The genes are TRBV7-2 and TRBJ2-5; 10 positions match TRBD1. Trimming removed 1 base from V and 7 bases from J; junction bases left unmatched: 12. Germline lookup yields CDR1 SGHTA and CDR2 FQGNSA. This CDR3 spans 17 amino acids. The CDR3 sequence is CASSLVGTGAAGGTQYF. In DNA form, the CDR3 reads TGTGCCAGCAGCTTAGTCGGGACAGGGGCCGCCGGCGGGACCCAGTACTTC.

The rearrangement uses TRBV10-3 and TRBJ2-2; 9 bases line up with TRBD2. Losses at the gene ends were 7 bases for V and 2 bases for J; bases not matched to a gene: 14. The CDR3 loop spans 18 amino acids. The germline gives CDR1 ENHRY, CDR2 SYGVKD. The CDR3 DNA follows: TGTGCCATCAACCCGAGCGGGGGGCCAATCCAAAACACCGGGGAGCTGTTTTTT. It is translated as CAINPSGGPIQNTGELFF.

This chain links TRBV10-3 with TRBJ2-7, with 8 bases fitting TRBD1. Germline V gives CDR1 ENHRY, CDR2 SYGVKD. This CDR3 is 13 amino acids long. With 9 bases clipped from V and 7 bases from J, the junction kept 11 bases outside the gene matches. CDR3 coding DNA: TGTGCCATATGGACAGGGCCCGGTGGAGAGCAGTACTTC. Translated, it gives CAIWTGPGGEQYF.

The chain joins TRBV18 to TRBJ1-2; D remains ambiguous. Germline V gene data show CDR1 as KGHSH and CDR2 as LQKENI. V lost 2 bases to trimming and J lost 6 bases, with 7 bases between them. CDR3 length: 12 amino acids. The CDR3 protein is CASSPNVDGYTF. The CDR3, as DNA: TGTGCCAGCTCACCAAATGTAGATGGCTACACCTTC.

The chain recombines TRBV5-4 with TRBJ2-2, with D perhaps TRBD1 (5 bases). CDR1 is SGHNT, CDR2 YYREEE, per germline (reference sequence). This CDR3 contains 14 residues. V gave up 4 bases and J gave up 4 bases, with 11 bases separating them. The CDR3 bases are TGTGCCAGCAGCCCGGACACCGCCACCGGGGAGCTGTTTTTT. Protein sequence: CASSPDTATGELFF.

The CDR3 region is CASSLGRLGGEQYF. CDR3 in DNA: TGTGCCAGCAGCTTAGGAAGACTTGGCGGCGAGCAGTACTTC. The V gene is TRBV11-2, the J gene TRBJ2-7; D is undetermined. The CDR3 has 14 residues. Trimming stripped 1 base from V and 6 bases from J, with 13 bases between. CDR1 is SGHAT, CDR2 FQNNGV, per germline.

The chain is built from TRBV7-2 and TRBJ1-2; D gene unclear. Germline V CDR1 and CDR2: SGHTA, FQGNSA. The V and J ends lost 7 bases and 0 bases respectively, with 15 bases between them. CDR3 length equals 15 residues. The CDR3 spells CASMRRTQANYGYTF. Written as DNA, the CDR3 is TGTGCCAGCATGAGGAGGACGCAAGCTAACTATGGCTACACCTTC.

The chain combines TRBV5-4 with TRBJ2-3, with 15 bases lining up with TRBD2. The germline V gene has CDR1 SGHNT and CDR2 YYREEE (reference sequence). The CDR3 totals 16 residues. The junction had 4 bases not matched to a gene; V was cut back by 4 bases and J by 4 bases. DNA for the CDR3: TGTGCCAGCAGCCGAGGACTAGCGGGGGGGGCAGATACGCAGTATTTT. As protein: CASSRGLAGGADTQYF.

The chain combines TRBV5-1 with TRBJ2-3; perhaps TRBD2 as D (5 bases). This CDR3 contains 15 residues. Trimming cost V 3 bases and J 3 bases, with 14 bases left between them. Germline V gene sequence: CDR1 SGHRS, CDR2 YFSETQ. CDR3 bases: TGCGCCAGCAGCTACGGGGATCTAGGGACAGATACGCAGTATTTT. Translation: CASSYGDLGTDTQYF. The complete variable domain, with remaining parts taken from reference TRBV5-1 and TRBJ2-3, reads KAGVTQTPRYLIKTRGQQVTLSCSPISGHRSVSWYQQTPGQGLQFLFEYFSETQRNKGNFPGRFSGRQFSNSRSEMNVSTLELGDSALYLCASSYGDLGTDTQYFGPGTRLTVL.

The chain has TRBV18 and TRBJ2-7; D gene unclear. CDR1 is KGHSH, CDR2 LQKENI, per germline. V was shortened by 6 bases and J by 1 base, with 13 bases between the two germline ends. CDR3 length: 14 amino acids. The CDR3 is CASSLTQISYEQYF. The CDR3 bases are TGTGCCAGCTCGCTGACACAGATATCCTACGAGCAGTACTTC.

In the case of this clone: Other DNA sequences from this sample encode an identical CDR3 as well. CDR3 residues: CASSSGGSGNTIYF. The CDR3 DNA is TGCGCCAGCAGTTCAGGGGGCTCTGGAAACACCATATATTTT. The chain links TRBV5-1 to TRBJ1-3, with TRBD1 matching over 7 bases. CDR3 length: 14 amino acids. CDR1 and CDR2 (germline): SGHRS, YFSETQ. V gave up 5 bases and J gave up 0 bases; unmatched junction bases: 2.

The V and J genes are TRBV27 and TRBJ1-4, with unresolved D. Trimming removed 4 bases at V and 8 bases at J, with 8 bases between. Per germline, CDR1 MNHEY and CDR2 SMNVEV (reference sequence). The CDR3 has 12 residues. This CDR3 reads CASSSLDEKLFF. The CDR3 DNA reads as TGTGCCAGCAGTTCCCTAGACGAAAAACTGTTTTTT.

The chain combines TRBV9 with TRBJ1-2; TRBD1 might be the D (6 bases). Germline V CDR1 and CDR2: SGDLS, YYNGEE. V lost 3 bases and J 4 bases, leaving 16 bases between the germline ends. This CDR3 spans 15 amino acids. CDR3 sequence: CASSGDRPLVYGYTF. The CDR3 DNA reads TGTGCCAGCAGCGGTGACAGGCCGCTGGTCTATGGCTACACCTTC.

This chain links TRBV5-4 with TRBJ1-3; perhaps TRBD1 as D (5 bases). V was cut by 3 bases and J by 1 base, with 14 bases left in between. The CDR3 consists of 16 residues. Germline CDR1 reads SGHNT; CDR2 reads YYREEE (reference sequence). The CDR3 loop reads CASSSRQGGSGNTIYF. CDR3 in DNA: TGTGCCAGCAGCTCGCGGCAGGGAGGGTCTGGAAACACCATATATTTT.